This entry lists 5 T cell receptor beta chains sequenced from one sample in a study of blood T cell repertoires in COVID-19. Measured with immunoSEQ multiplex PCR; TCRdb has only the in-frame clones, and not every one. This sample has under 130,000 clones, with roughly 85% found just once. The material sequenced was peripheral blood. These receptors all stem from a human donor in a cohort sampled during active COVID-19.

The chain couples TRBV5-1 to TRBJ2-2, with D possibly being TRBD1 (6 bases). The CDR3 is made up of 15 amino acids. Looked up from germline, CDR1 is SGHRS and CDR2 is YFSETQ. The ends were cut back, 1 base at V and 5 bases at J, with 12 bases in the middle. CDR3 in DNA: TGCGCCAGCAGCTTGCAGAGGGGGTCGACCGGGGAGCTGTTTTTT. It encodes CASSLQRGSTGELFF.

This sequence joins TRBV3-1 (or the pseudogene TRBV3-2) and TRBJ2-2; a weak D match, TRBD1 (6 bases). Trimming stripped 6 bases from V and 1 base from J, with 9 bases between. Germline V gene data show CDR1 as LGHDT and CDR2 as YNNKEL (reference sequence). The CDR3 has 14 amino acids. The CDR3 nucleotides read TGTGCCAGCAGTGGACAGTGGAACACCGGGGAGCTGTTTTTT. Translated: CASSGQWNTGELFF.

Turning to this clone: This CDR3 is also generated by other DNA sequences in the sample. V usage is TRBV9 and J usage is TRBJ2-7, with 8 positions matching TRBD1. J lost 4 bases, V lost 2 bases, and 5 bases had no gene match. Germline-derived CDR1 and CDR2 are SGDLS and YYNGEE. The CDR3 contains 14 residues. The CDR3 sequence is CASSVGQGAYEQYF. In DNA form, the CDR3 reads TGTGCCAGCAGCGTGGGGCAGGGGGCTTACGAGCAGTACTTC.

This clone was seen only once. The gene calls are TRBV28 and TRBJ2-7, with TRBD1 identical over 8 bases. This CDR3 spans 15 amino acids. CDR1 is MDHEN, CDR2 SYDVKM, per germline. Trimming at V came to 5 bases and at J to 4 bases, leaving 10 bases not matched to a gene. The CDR3 spells CASSPAGTGTYEQYF. The CDR3 region has the DNA TGTGCCAGCAGTCCGGCCGGGACAGGAACGTACGAGCAGTACTTC.

This chain joins TRBV10-3 and TRBJ2-7, with 11 bases that match TRBD2. The CDR3 runs 15 residues. CDR1 and CDR2 (germline): ENHRY, SYGVKD. Losses at the gene ends were 4 bases for V and 1 base for J; bases not matched to a gene: 3. The DNA for the CDR3 is TGTGCCATCAGTGCTCCTAGCGGGGGGTCCTACGAGCAGTACTTC. Translating it yields CAISAPSGGSYEQYF.